The clone carrying this T cell receptor (beta chain) has only one observation. Its antigen is undetermined. Trimming cost V 5 bases and J 7 bases; bases outside gene matches: 8. The CDR3 covers 14 residues. Germline CDR1 MNHEY, CDR2 SVGAGI. This entry belongs to a study of T cell clonotyping in hematopoietic cell transplantation. Study conclusions and caveats: At the given depth, recipient repertoires were over 95% de novo clonotypes. Pathologically expanded recipient clonotypes increased progressively from day 30 to day 180 as diversity fell.

TCRdb's copy holds only in-frame clones and misses some; the assay was immunoSEQ multiplex PCR. The profile shows about 9,300 clones, roughly nine tenths of them singletons. Here the sequenced sample was PBMCs, taken 180 days after allogeneic stem cell transplant. The chain joins TRBV6-5 to TRBJ1-5; 7 bases fit TRBD1. The sequence was obtained from a human patient who had an allogeneic stem cell transplant, so the T cells may come from the graft donor. The donor label of this sample is uncertain. Some clones in this sample may be carry-over from other donors' samples. CDR3 sequence: CASSAPGQRQPQHF. The DNA of the CDR3 is TGTGCCAGCAGTGCACCGGGACAGAGGCAGCCCCAGCATTTT.